This passage covers 7 T cell receptor beta chains from one sample sequenced in a study of cytomegalovirus exposure and HLA in healthy donors (dated by TCRdb to about 2017). The library was built by means of the immunoSEQ multiplex PCR assay. A mixture of 60 forward primers for TCR Vbeta segments and 13 reverse primers for TCR Jbeta segments was used in the multiplex PCR. Held by TCRdb, this immuneACCESS table contains in-frame sequences only and omits some clones. Under half of the omission traces to an unresolved V gene where checked; the cause of the rest is unknown. In this sample the table shows 130,000 or so clones, approximately 85% of which occur a single time. 0.45% to 0.55% of the sample is taken by the ten largest. The sequenced sample was PBMCs. These receptors originate from a woman aged 40 to 55 in good health and CMV-seronegative.

The chain joins TRBV5-1 to TRBJ2-7; D perhaps matches TRBD2 (6 bases). The germline CDR1 and CDR2 sequences are SGHRS and YFSETQ. V was trimmed by 4 bases and J by 5 bases, leaving 13 bases between them. The CDR3 extends over 13 amino acids. The CDR3 reads CASSPEGHHEQYF. CDR3 DNA: TGCGCCAGCAGCCCGGAGGGCCACCACGAGCAGTACTTC.

The chain carries TRBV7-2 and TRBJ2-2, with a possible D match to TRBD1 (7 bases). The CDR3 runs 16 residues. From germline, CDR1 is SGHTA and CDR2 FQGNSA. Deletions cut 3 bases from V and 7 bases from J, with 18 bases between. CDR3 sequence: CASSFPIGGGIGELFF. CDR3 nucleotides: TGTGCCAGCAGCTTCCCCATAGGGGGCGGGATCGGGGAGCTGTTTTTT. The variable domain in full, with the rest retrieved from reference TRBV7-2 and TRBJ2-2, is GAGVSQSPSNKVTEKGKDVELRCDPISGHTALYWYRQSLGQGLEFLIYFQGNSAPDKSGLPSDRFSAERTGGSVSTLTIQRTQQEDSAVYLCASSFPIGGGIGELFFGEGSRLTVL.

The V call is TRBV6-7, the J call TRBJ1-2; 10 bases fit TRBD1. TRBV6-7 is an ORF; its function is uncertain. V lost 2 bases to trimming and J lost 9 bases; unmatched junction nucleotides: 6. The CDR3 is made up of 14 amino acids. DNA of the CDR3: TGTGCCAGCAGTTACGACAGGGGGCGGGATAGCTACACCTTC. Translated: CASSYDRGRDSYTF.

This clone occurred once. This chain connects TRBV28 to TRBJ2-7; 8 bases agree with TRBD1. CDR1 is MDHEN and CDR2 is SYDVKM in the germline V gene. The CDR3 loop spans 14 amino acids. V lost 6 bases, J lost 4 bases, and 8 bases stayed unmatched. The DNA for the CDR3 is TGTGCCAGCAGACCGGGACAGGCCTCGTACGAGCAGTACTTC. It encodes CASRPGQASYEQYF.

To note about this clone: The junction departs from the called germline gene at one end, perhaps through a read error. The J gene is TRBJ2-7, the V gene TRBV7-9, with D maybe TRBD2 (6 bases). The CDR3 sequence is 15 residues long. The germline gives CDR1 SEHNR, CDR2 FQNEAQ (reference sequence). CDR3 amino acids: CSSSLAQAGGSGQYF. As DNA, the CDR3 is TGTTCCAGCAGCTTAGCGCAGGCTGGGGGGAGTGGGCAGTACTTC.

This chain connects TRBV7-2 to TRBJ2-2; D is undetermined. This CDR3 spans 14 amino acids. CDR1 and CDR2 from the germline V gene are SGHTA and FQGNSA. V was pared by 5 bases and J by 3 bases, with 10 bases between. CDR3 nucleotides: TGTGCCAGCAGCCCCCCGACTTACACCGGGGAGCTGTTTTTT. Its protein is CASSPPTYTGELFF.

In DNA, the CDR3 is TGTGCCAGCAGCTTAGGGGGGGGCTATCGCGAGCAGTACTTC. This gives the protein CASSLGGGYREQYF. The rearrangement links TRBV7-9 to TRBJ2-7; D possibly corresponds to TRBD2 (7 bases). The V gene's germline CDR1 is SEHNR and CDR2 FQNEAQ (reference sequence). The length of the CDR3 is 14 residues. The germline V and J ends were trimmed by 1 base and 6 bases, with 13 bases remaining between them.